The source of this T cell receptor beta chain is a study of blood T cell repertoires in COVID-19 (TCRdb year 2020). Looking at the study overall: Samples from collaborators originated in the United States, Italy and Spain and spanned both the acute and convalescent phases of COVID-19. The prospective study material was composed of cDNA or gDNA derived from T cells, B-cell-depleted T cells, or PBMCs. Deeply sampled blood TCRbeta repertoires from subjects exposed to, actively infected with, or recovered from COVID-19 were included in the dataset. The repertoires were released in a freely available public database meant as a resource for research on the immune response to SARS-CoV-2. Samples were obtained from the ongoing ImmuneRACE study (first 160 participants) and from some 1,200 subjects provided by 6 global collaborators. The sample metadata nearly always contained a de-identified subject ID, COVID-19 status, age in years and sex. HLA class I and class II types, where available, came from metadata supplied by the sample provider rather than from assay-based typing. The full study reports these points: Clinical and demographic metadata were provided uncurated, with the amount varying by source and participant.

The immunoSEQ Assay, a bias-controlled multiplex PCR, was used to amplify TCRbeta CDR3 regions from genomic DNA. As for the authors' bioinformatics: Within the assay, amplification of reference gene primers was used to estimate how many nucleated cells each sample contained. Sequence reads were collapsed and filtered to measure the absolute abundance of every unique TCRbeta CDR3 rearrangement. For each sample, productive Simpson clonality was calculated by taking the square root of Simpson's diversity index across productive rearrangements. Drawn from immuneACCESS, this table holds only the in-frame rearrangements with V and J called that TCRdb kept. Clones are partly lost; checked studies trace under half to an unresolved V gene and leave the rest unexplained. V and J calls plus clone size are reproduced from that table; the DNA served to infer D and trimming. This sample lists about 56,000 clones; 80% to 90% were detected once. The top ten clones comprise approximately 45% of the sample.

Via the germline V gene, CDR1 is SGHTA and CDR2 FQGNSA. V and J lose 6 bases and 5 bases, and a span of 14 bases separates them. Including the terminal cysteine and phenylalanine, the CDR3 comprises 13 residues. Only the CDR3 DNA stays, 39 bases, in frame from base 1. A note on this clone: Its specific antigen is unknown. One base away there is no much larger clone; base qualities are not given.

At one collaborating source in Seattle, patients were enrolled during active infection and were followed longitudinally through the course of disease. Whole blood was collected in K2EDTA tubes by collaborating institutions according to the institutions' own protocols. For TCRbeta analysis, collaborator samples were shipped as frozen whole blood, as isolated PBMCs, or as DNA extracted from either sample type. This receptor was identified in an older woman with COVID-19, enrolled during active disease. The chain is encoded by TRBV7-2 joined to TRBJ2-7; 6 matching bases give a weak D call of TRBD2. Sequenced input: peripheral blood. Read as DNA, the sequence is TGTGCCAGCAGATCAGGTGGGGGGAACGAGCAGTACTTC. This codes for CASRSGGGNEQYF.